This entry lists 4 T cell receptor beta chains sequenced from one sample in a study of blood T cell repertoires in COVID-19. Libraries were prepared by immunoSEQ multiplex PCR; TCRdb keeps only in-frame clonotypes and omits some of them. The sample records 97,000 or so clones, around nine tenths being singletons. Sequencing input: peripheral blood. These receptors were obtained from a man aged 50 to 59 with active COVID-19.

The chain is built from TRBV29-1 and TRBJ2-7, with 11 bases lining up with TRBD1. The CDR3 runs 13 residues. V shed 7 bases and J 1 base; nucleotides not matched to a gene: 3. Per the germline V gene, CDR1 is SQVTM and CDR2 is ANQGSEA. The CDR3 sequence: CSAGQGDSYEQYF. CDR3 in DNA: TGCAGCGCGGGACAGGGGGATTCCTACGAGCAGTACTTC.

The J gene is TRBJ1-4, the V gene TRBV6-5; D call uncertain. Trimming cost V 9 bases and J 3 bases, with 8 bases left between them. The CDR3 length is 12 residues. The V gene's germline CDR1 is MNHEY and CDR2 SVGAGI. Written as DNA, the CDR3 is TGTGCCAGTTACACCCCTAATGAAAAACTGTTTTTT. This codes for CASYTPNEKLFF.

This rearrangement joins TRBV9 to TRBJ1-2; no firm D call. V lost 1 base to trimming and J lost 0 bases, with 19 bases between them. The CDR3 spans 18 residues. In germline, CDR1 is SGDLS, CDR2 YYNGEE. The CDR3 region has the DNA TGTGCCAGCAGCGTAACTAGTACACCCGGGTCGGCTAACTATGGCTACACCTTC. Residues: CASSVTSTPGSANYGYTF.

This clone was seen just once. The genes are TRBV13 and TRBJ2-2, with D possibly matching TRBD1 (5 bases). CDR1 and CDR2 (germline): PRHDT, FYEKMQ (reference sequence). Trimming cost V 4 bases and J 1 base, with 13 bases left between them. The CDR3 is 16 residues long. CDR3 amino acids: CASSSYGALNTGELFF. CDR3 DNA: TGTGCCAGCAGCTCCTATGGGGCTTTGAACACCGGGGAGCTGTTTTTT.